One T cell receptor (beta chain) is described in this entry. Its antigen remains unknown. Sequencing used immunoSEQ multiplex PCR; TCRdb keeps in-frame clones, though not all of them. The sample lists 100,000 to 150,000 clones; around 93% were seen once. The CDR3 is 11 residues long. Trimming took 2 bases from V and 4 from J, leaving 1 base between them. Germline V gene lookup returns CDR1 MGHDK and CDR2 SYGVNS. The record originates from a study of T cell responses to AZD1222 COVID-19 vaccine. Study conclusions and caveats: The peak T cell response came first, and repertoires were sampled only after it.

Sequencing was performed on peripheral blood, taken 28 days after the second AZD1222 dose. This receptor was taken from an adult who received the AZD1222 COVID-19 vaccine. The gene calls are TRBV25-1 and TRBJ2-3, with D unclear. DNA for the CDR3: TGTGCCAGCAGTGAAGCAGATACGCAGTATTTT. Amino acid sequence: CASSEADTQYF.